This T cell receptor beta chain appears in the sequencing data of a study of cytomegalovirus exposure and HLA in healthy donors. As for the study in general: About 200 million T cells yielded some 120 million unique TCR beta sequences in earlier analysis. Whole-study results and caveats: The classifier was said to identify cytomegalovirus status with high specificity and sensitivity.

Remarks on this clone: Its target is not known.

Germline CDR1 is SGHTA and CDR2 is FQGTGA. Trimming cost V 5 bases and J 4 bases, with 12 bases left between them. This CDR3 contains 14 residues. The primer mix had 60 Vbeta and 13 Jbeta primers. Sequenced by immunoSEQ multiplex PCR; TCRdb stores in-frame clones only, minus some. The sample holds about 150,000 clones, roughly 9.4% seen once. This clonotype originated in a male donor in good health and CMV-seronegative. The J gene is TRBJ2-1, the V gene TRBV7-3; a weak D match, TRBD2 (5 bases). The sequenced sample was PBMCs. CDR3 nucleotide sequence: TGTGCCAGCAGCCACCCTGGACTTTACAATGAGCAGTTCTTC. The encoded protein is CASSHPGLYNEQFF.